This T cell receptor (beta chain) is drawn from a study of T cells in Graves' hyperthyroidism and ophthalmopathy. The CDR3 covers 16 residues. Germline CDR1 and CDR2: SGHAT and FQNNGV. Trimming left V 1 base short and J 6 bases short, with 17 bases between. At least ten counts were recorded for this clonotype. Regions amplified from RNA transcripts were the TCR beta CDR3 regions. The TCR CDR3 first-round RT-PCR relied on the HTBI primer set. TCRdb called the multiplex PCR reads again in MiXCR, with one record for every CDR3 protein. In the table there are 380,000 or so distinct CDR3 sequences, approximately 13% of which are singletons. An approximately 9.4 ml volume of fresh peripheral blood provided the PBMCs.

This receptor was obtained from a woman aged 25 to 39 with Graves' hyperthyroidism. The sequencing sample was made of blood. V gene TRBV11-2 combines with J gene TRBJ2-3, with D perhaps matching TRBD1 or TRBD2 (6 bases each). DNA for the CDR3: TGTGCCAGCAGCTTAGGGGGGGCCCGGGCTTCGGATACGCAGTATTTT. Protein sequence: CASSLGGARASDTQYF.